Below, 8 T cell receptor beta chains from the same sample are listed, as sequenced in a study of long-term antiretroviral therapy in people with HIV. The assay used was immunoSEQ (version v3.0), run at survey level. Assay used: immunoSEQ multiplex PCR; TCRdb lists only in-frame clones, some missing. Among some 47,000 clones listed, roughly 96% were seen once. The sample was unsorted PBMCs, taken 3.7 years after starting antiretroviral therapy. The source is a woman aged 50 to 60 with HIV.

As DNA, the CDR3 is TGTGCCAGCAGCGTAGCGACTAGCGGGGGCAGGTACCAAGAGACCCAGTACTTC. Amino acid sequence: CASSVATSGGRYQETQYF. The rearrangement joins TRBV9 to TRBJ2-5, with 12 bases that match TRBD2. The germline CDR1 and CDR2 sequences are SGDLS and YYNGEE. The CDR3 runs 18 residues. With 0 bases clipped from V and 0 bases from J, the junction kept 6 bases outside the gene matches.

The rearrangement joins TRBV7-9 to TRBJ2-1; D possibly uses TRBD1 or TRBD2 (6 bases each). The CDR3 extends over 15 amino acids. Germline loops: CDR1 SEHNR, CDR2 FQNEAQ (reference sequence). V lost 5 bases to trimming and J lost 0 bases, with 11 bases between them. CDR3 region: CASSPRGPSYNEQFF. In DNA, the CDR3 is TGTGCCAGCAGCCCACGGGGGCCCTCCTACAATGAGCAGTTCTTC. The whole variable domain, remainder taken from reference TRBV7-9 and TRBJ2-1, is DTGVSQNPRHKITKRGQNVTFRCDPISEHNRLYWYRQTLGQGPEFLTYFQNEAQLEKSRLLSDRFSAERPKGSFSTLEIQRTEQGDSAMYLCASSPRGPSYNEQFFGPGTRLTVL.

CDR3 sequence: CASSLSPGGGTEAFF. The CDR3 DNA reads TGTGCCAGCAGCTTATCCCCGGGGGGGGGCACTGAAGCTTTCTTT. V is TRBV7-2 and J is TRBJ1-1; the D gene is possibly TRBD1 (5 bases). V shed 2 bases and J shed 4 bases, with 14 bases lying between them. The CDR3 has 15 amino acids. The germline gives CDR1 SGHTA, CDR2 FQGNSA.

The chain carries TRBV18 and TRBJ2-5; D tentatively fits TRBD1 or TRBD2 (5 bases each). V was shortened by 6 bases and J by 0 bases, with 20 bases between the two germline ends. CDR1 is KGHSH, CDR2 LQKENI, per germline. The CDR3 has 17 amino acids. Written as DNA, the CDR3 is TGTGCCAGCTCGCATACCGGGGACCTACGGTACCAAGAGACCCAGTACTTC. It is translated as CASSHTGDLRYQETQYF.

J is TRBJ2-3 and V is TRBV14; tentative D call: TRBD2 (5 bases). V lost 0 bases and J 1 base, leaving 14 bases between the germline ends. CDR3 size: 17 residues. Germline V CDR1 and CDR2: SGHDN, FVKESK. CDR3 amino acids: CASSQDRWETGTDTQYF. The CDR3 region has the DNA TGTGCCAGCAGCCAAGATCGATGGGAGACCGGCACAGATACGCAGTATTTT.

V usage is TRBV10-3 and J usage is TRBJ2-1; 7 bases map to TRBD1. Germline CDR1 reads ENHRY; CDR2 reads SYGVKD. The V and J ends lost 3 bases and 11 bases, in that order; junction bases with no gene match: 7. The CDR3 spans 13 residues. In DNA form, the CDR3 reads TGTGCCATCAGTGACGCGTCGACAGGGAAGCAGTTCTTC. This encodes CAISDASTGKQFF.

The rearrangement links TRBV4-1 to TRBJ1-4, with a tentative D call TRBD1 (6 bases). Germline lookup yields CDR1 MGHRA and CDR2 YSYEKL. V lost 0 bases and J lost 5, with 10 bases in between. The CDR3 extends over 15 amino acids. The DNA of the CDR3 is TGCGCCAGCAGCCAAGAGACAGGCCTAAATGAAAAACTGTTTTTT. Its translation is CASSQETGLNEKLFF.

The chain links TRBV10-1 to TRBJ2-7; possibly TRBD2 for D (6 bases). The CDR3 length is 15 residues. V was trimmed by 4 bases and J by 4 bases, leaving 17 bases between them. Germline CDR1 and CDR2: WNHNN and SYGVQD (reference sequence). CDR3 sequence: CASSANRDLDYEQYF. The CDR3 region has the DNA TGCGCCAGCAGTGCTAACCGGGACTTGGATTACGAGCAGTACTTC.